The 4 T cell receptor beta chains below come from one sample, sequenced in a study of blood T cell repertoires in COVID-19. Sequencing used immunoSEQ multiplex PCR; TCRdb keeps in-frame clones, though not all of them. Here the sample spans approximately 140,000 clones, approximately 81% being singletons. Sequences were obtained from peripheral blood. The receptors here all came from a man between 60 and 70 years old with acute or convalescent COVID-19.

This clone has just one count. The rearrangement links TRBV5-1 to TRBJ2-1; tentative D call: TRBD1 (6 bases). CDR1 and CDR2 (germline): SGHRS, YFSETQ. This CDR3 spans 15 amino acids. Trimming left V 1 base short and J 7 bases short, with 15 bases between. Here the CDR3 DNA reads TGCGCCAGCAGCTTGAACAGGGAGTACATTAATGAGCAGTTCTTC. Translating it yields CASSLNREYINEQFF. Based on the CDR3 plus reference TRBV5-1 and TRBJ2-1, the full variable domain is KAGVTQTPRYLIKTRGQQVTLSCSPISGHRSVSWYQQTPGQGLQFLFEYFSETQRNKGNFPGRFSGRQFSNSRSEMNVSTLELGDSALYLCASSLNREYINEQFFGPGTRLTVL.

This sequence joins TRBV9 and TRBJ2-2; D uncertain. Germline CDR1 is SGDLS and CDR2 is YYNGEE. This CDR3 spans 14 amino acids. The V end was cut by 5 bases, the J end by 0 bases, with 8 bases between. CDR3 DNA: TGTGCCAGCAGAGCCCTCTCGAACACCGGGGAGCTGTTTTTT. It codes for CASRALSNTGELFF.

The chain's CDR3 is CASSPRDRSYEQYF. The CDR3, as DNA: TGTGCCAGCAGCCCGAGGGACAGATCCTACGAGCAGTACTTC. The rearrangement links TRBV9 to TRBJ2-7; 7 bases are shared with TRBD1. V was pared by 4 bases and J by 1 base, with 5 bases of the junction left unmatched. The CDR3 runs to 14 residues. The germline V gene encodes CDR1 SGDLS and CDR2 YYNGEE.

The CDR3 region has the DNA TGTGCCAGCAGCCAGAATGGGGCTCGAGAAGCTTTCTTT. Translated, it gives CASSQNGAREAFF. This chain joins TRBV7-3 and TRBJ1-1; maybe TRBD1 (5 bases). The CDR3 totals 13 residues. Germline V lookup: CDR1 SGHTA, CDR2 FQGTGA. Between the trimmed V and J ends, which lost 5 bases and 8 bases, there was a span of 15 bases.